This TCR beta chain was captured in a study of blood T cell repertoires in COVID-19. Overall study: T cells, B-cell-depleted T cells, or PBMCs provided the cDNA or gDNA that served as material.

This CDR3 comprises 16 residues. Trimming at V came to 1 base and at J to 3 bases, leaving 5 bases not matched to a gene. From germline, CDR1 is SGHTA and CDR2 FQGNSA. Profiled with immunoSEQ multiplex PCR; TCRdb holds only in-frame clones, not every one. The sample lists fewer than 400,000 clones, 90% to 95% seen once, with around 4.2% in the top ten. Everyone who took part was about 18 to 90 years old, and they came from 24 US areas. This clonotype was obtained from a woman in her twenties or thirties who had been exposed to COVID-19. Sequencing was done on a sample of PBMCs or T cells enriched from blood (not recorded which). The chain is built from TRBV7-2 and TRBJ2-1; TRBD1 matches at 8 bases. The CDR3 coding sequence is TGTGCCAGCAGCTTAGTCATTACAGGGGGCTACAATGAGCAGTTCTTC. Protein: CASSLVITGGYNEQFF.